One and the same sample provided the 18 T cell receptor beta chains below, sequenced in a study of cytomegalovirus exposure and HLA in healthy donors. A multiplex PCR was run with 60 Vbeta primers and 13 Jbeta primers. Sequencing used immunoSEQ multiplex PCR; TCRdb keeps in-frame clones, though not all of them. The sample has 150,000 to 200,000 clones, roughly 77% seen once. Sequenced material: PBMCs. The receptors were gathered from a woman aged 25-40 years in good health and CMV-seropositive.

The chain is built from TRBV6-5 and TRBJ2-7; 7 positions match TRBD1. There are 15 residues in the CDR3. Germline trimming cut 4 bases from V and 3 bases from J; bases unmatched to any gene: 9. CDR1 is MNHEY and CDR2 is SVGAGI in the germline V gene. The DNA of the CDR3 is TGTGCCAGCAGTTTACCAAACCAGGGGGTCTACGAGCAGTACTTC. Translating it yields CASSLPNQGVYEQYF.

This chain links TRBV4-1 with TRBJ2-5, with a possible D match to TRBD1 (6 bases). The V end was cut by 0 bases, the J end by 4 bases, with 12 bases between. Germline V gene data show CDR1 as MGHRA and CDR2 as YSYEKL. There are 15 residues in the CDR3. This chain's CDR3 is CASSQDRGLRETQYF. CDR3 DNA sequence: TGCGCCAGCAGCCAAGACAGGGGTTTGCGAGAGACCCAGTACTTC.

This chain uses TRBV11-2 with TRBJ2-7; 9 bases fit TRBD1. V lost 5 bases and J lost 5; bases outside the gene matches: 16. There are 17 residues in the CDR3. Germline V gene data show CDR1 as SGHAT and CDR2 as FQNNGV. In DNA form, the CDR3 reads TGTGCCAGCAGCCTCCCCGCCTCTATGGGACAGGGCCACGAGCAGTACTTC. Encoded protein: CASSLPASMGQGHEQYF.

This clone occurred a few times. An end of the junction differs from the germline gene, which may be a read error. This chain links TRBV11-2 with TRBJ2-4; a possible D gene is TRBD2 (6 bases). Per the germline V gene, CDR1 is SGHAT and CDR2 is FQNNGV. The CDR3 is 16 residues long. CDR3 DNA: TGTGCCAGCAGTTTAGGAGGGAGGATTACCAAAAACATTCAGTACTTC. Its translation is CASSLGGRITKNIQYF.

This sequence joins TRBV7-9 and TRBJ1-4, with D possibly being TRBD1 (6 bases). Trimming took off 1 base at V and 8 bases at J, with 14 bases between the two ends. This CDR3 is built from 15 residues. Germline V gives CDR1 SEHNR, CDR2 FQNEAQ (reference sequence). CDR3 nucleotides: TGTGCCAGCAGCTTAGTACAGGGTGTAAGAGAAAAACTGTTTTTT. Protein: CASSLVQGVREKLFF.

The V gene is TRBV15, the J gene TRBJ2-7; 12 bases map to TRBD2. The junction had 3 bases not matched to a gene; V was cut back by 4 bases and J by 5 bases. The germline gives CDR1 LNHNV, CDR2 YYDKDF (reference sequence). The CDR3 length is 14 residues. The DNA for the CDR3 is TGTGCCACCAGCACTCGGACTAGCGGGGACGAGCAGTACTTC. It translates to CATSTRTSGDEQYF.

The chain carries TRBV19 and TRBJ1-5; a possible D gene is TRBD1 (5 bases). Trimming pared 5 bases from V and 0 bases from J, leaving 11 bases between. Per the germline V gene, CDR1 is LNHDA and CDR2 is SQIVND (reference sequence). This CDR3 is 15 amino acids long. CDR3 region: CASSSGGNSNQPQHF. The CDR3 DNA sequence: TGTGCCAGTAGTTCGGGGGGGAATAGCAATCAGCCCCAGCATTTT. Looking up the rest from reference TRBV19 and TRBJ1-5 gives the full variable domain: DGGITQSPKYLFRKEGQNVTLSCEQNLNHDAMYWYRQDPGQGLRLIYYSQIVNDFQKGDIAEGYSVSREKKESFPLTVTSAQKNPTAFYLCASSSGGNSNQPQHFGDGTRLSIL.

The chain joins TRBV28 to TRBJ1-6, with 8 nucleotides matching TRBD1. Losses at the gene ends were 6 bases for V and 10 bases for J; bases not matched to a gene: 8. This CDR3 is 14 amino acids long. The germline V gene encodes CDR1 MDHEN and CDR2 SYDVKM. CDR3 DNA sequence: TGTGCCAGCAGGCGAGACAGGGGCCACTCACCCCTCCACTTT. This gives the protein CASRRDRGHSPLHF.

This clone appeared a few times. V is TRBV10-3 and J is TRBJ1-1; 10 bases fit TRBD1. The CDR3 contains 14 residues. With 6 bases clipped from V and 1 base from J, the junction kept 2 bases outside the gene matches. Germline V gives CDR1 ENHRY, CDR2 SYGVKD. CDR3 sequence (DNA): TGTGCCATCAGCCGGGACAGGGGGAACACTGAAGCTTTCTTT. This gives the protein CAISRDRGNTEAFF.

The J gene is TRBJ2-7, the V gene TRBV11-2; 11 bases agree with TRBD1. CDR1 SGHAT and CDR2 FQNNGV come from the germline V gene. Unmatched junction bases numbered 1, after V lost 2 bases and J lost 4 bases. The CDR3 has 14 residues. The DNA for the CDR3 is TGTGCCAGCAGCTTAAGGGACAGGGGGTACGAGCAGTACTTC. Translating gives CASSLRDRGYEQYF.

The genes are TRBV7-2 and TRBJ2-5, with 9 bases matching TRBD2. V shed 6 bases, J shed 9 bases, and the junction held 14 bases outside the gene matches. From germline, CDR1 is SGHTA and CDR2 FQGNSA. The CDR3 has 15 residues. CDR3 nucleotide sequence: TGTGCCAGCAGAGCCGCGGGGGGGCCCGGTGAGGCCCAGTACTTC. It is translated as CASRAAGGPGEAQYF.

This clone was seen a single time. The chain employs TRBV7-8 and TRBJ1-3; D might be TRBD1 (5 bases). The CDR3 totals 16 residues. Germline V gives CDR1 SGHVS, CDR2 FQNEAQ. Trimming took 5 bases from V and 0 from J, leaving 14 bases between them. CDR3 loop: CASSPGWGDSGNTIYF. The CDR3 region has the DNA TGTGCCAGCAGCCCAGGCTGGGGGGACTCTGGAAACACCATATATTTT.

Of note for this clone: At one end the junction does not follow the germline gene, possibly because of a read error. The CDR3 loop reads CSSSLSAYEQYF. Written as DNA, the CDR3 is TGTTCCAGCAGCTTAAGCGCCTACGAGCAGTACTTC. The chain uses TRBV7-9 and TRBJ2-7; D unclear. This CDR3 is 12 amino acids long. Germline CDR1 SEHNR, CDR2 FQNEAQ (reference sequence). Together with reference TRBV7-9 and TRBJ2-7, the CDR3 gives the full variable domain: DTGVSQNPRHKITKRGQNVTFRCDPISEHNRLYWYRQTLGQGPEFLTYFQNEAQLEKSRLLSDRFSAERPKGSFSTLEIQRTEQGDSAMYLCSSSLSAYEQYFGPGTRLTVT.

This chain links TRBV19 with TRBJ2-1; TRBD2 is a possible D gene (7 bases). The CDR3 sequence is 15 residues long. Germline CDR1 and CDR2: LNHDA and SQIVND (reference sequence). Trimming left V 1 base short and J 6 bases short, with 13 bases between. For the CDR3, the DNA is TGTGCCAGTAGTATAGGTTGGGGGGGGGCCAATGAGCAGTTCTTC. Translation gives CASSIGWGGANEQFF.

This clone was observed a handful of times. This chain links TRBV28 with TRBJ1-4, with D tentatively TRBD1 (6 bases). V dropped 5 bases and J dropped 7 bases, with 14 bases sitting between them. Germline assignment: CDR1 MDHEN and CDR2 SYDVKM. This CDR3 is 14 amino acids long. CDR3 nucleotides: TGTGCCAGCAGTCAAGGGGGGGAGAGTGAAAAACTGTTTTTT. Translating it yields CASSQGGESEKLFF. The full variable domain, completed using reference TRBV28 and TRBJ1-4, is DVKVTQSSRYLVKRTGEKVFLECVQDMDHENMFWYRQDPGLGLRLIYFSYDVKMKEKGDIPEGYSVSREKKERFSLILESASTNQTSMYLCASSQGGESEKLFFGSGTQLSVL.

The chain has TRBV4-2 and TRBJ2-5, with 8 bases lining up with TRBD2. This CDR3 has 16 residues. Looked up from germline, CDR1 is LGHNA and CDR2 is YNFKEQ. V dropped 4 bases and J dropped 4; count of bases not matched to a gene: 11. The CDR3 nucleotides are TGTGCCAGCAGCCCGGCAACGGGGGGGCCGGTAGAGACCCAGTACTTC. Its translation: CASSPATGGPVETQYF.

This clone was picked up a small number of times. The gene calls are TRBV28 and TRBJ1-6, with TRBD1 matching over 9 bases. Trimming took 2 bases from V and 9 from J; bases not matched to a gene: 8. The CDR3 has 16 residues. CDR1 is MDHEN and CDR2 is SYDVKM in the germline V gene. CDR3 loop: CASSLPSTGGTSPLHF. DNA of the CDR3: TGTGCCAGCAGTTTACCCTCTACAGGGGGCACTTCACCCCTCCACTTT.

This clone occurred once. The V and J genes are TRBV7-9 and TRBJ2-5; 8 bases align to TRBD2. The germline gives CDR1 SEHNR, CDR2 FQNEAQ (reference sequence). After removal of 7 bases from V and 1 base from J, the junction contained 5 bases not matched to a gene. This CDR3 spans 14 amino acids. In DNA, the CDR3 is TGTGCCAGCAAGGACGGGGGGGGCCAAGAGACCCAGTACTTC. Amino acid sequence: CASKDGGGQETQYF.